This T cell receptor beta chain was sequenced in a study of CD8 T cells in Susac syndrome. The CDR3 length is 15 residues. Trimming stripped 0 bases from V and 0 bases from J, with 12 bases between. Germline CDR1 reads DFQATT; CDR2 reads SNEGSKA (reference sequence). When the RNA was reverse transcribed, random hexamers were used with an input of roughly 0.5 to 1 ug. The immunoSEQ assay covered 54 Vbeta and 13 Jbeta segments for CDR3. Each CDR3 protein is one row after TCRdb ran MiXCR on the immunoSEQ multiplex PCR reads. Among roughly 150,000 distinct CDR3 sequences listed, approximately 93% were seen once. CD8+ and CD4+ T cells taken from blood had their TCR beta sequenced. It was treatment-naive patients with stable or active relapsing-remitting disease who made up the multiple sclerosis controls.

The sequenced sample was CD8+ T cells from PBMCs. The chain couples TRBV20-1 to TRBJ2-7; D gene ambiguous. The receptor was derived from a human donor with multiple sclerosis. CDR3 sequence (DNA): TGCAGTGCTAGAGAACAGAGCAAGAGCTCCTACGAGCAGTACTTC. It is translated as CSAREQSKSSYEQYF.